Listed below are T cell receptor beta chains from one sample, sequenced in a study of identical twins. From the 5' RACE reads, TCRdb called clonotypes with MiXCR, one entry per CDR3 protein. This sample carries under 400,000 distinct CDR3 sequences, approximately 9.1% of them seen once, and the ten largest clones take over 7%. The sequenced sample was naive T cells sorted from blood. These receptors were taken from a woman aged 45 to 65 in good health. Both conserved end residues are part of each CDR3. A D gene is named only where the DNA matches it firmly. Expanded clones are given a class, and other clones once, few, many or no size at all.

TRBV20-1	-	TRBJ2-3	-	TGCAGTGCTAGCGAGCGCCTCACAGATACGCAGTATTTT	CSASERLTDTQYF
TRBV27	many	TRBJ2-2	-	TGTGCCAGCGCGAGCAGCGCGAACACCGGGGAGCTGTTTTTT	CASASSANTGELFF
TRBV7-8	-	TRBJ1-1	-	TGTGCCAGCAGCTTAGGTTGGGCGGCCGCGGGGGCTGAAGCTTTCTTT	CASSLGWAAAGAEAFF
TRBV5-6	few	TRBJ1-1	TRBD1	TGTGCCAGCAGCCCACTAACGGGACAGGAGTTTAGTAGTGAAGCTTTCTTT	CASSPLTGQEFSSEAFF
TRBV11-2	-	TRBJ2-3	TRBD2	TGTGCCAGCAGCTCTCTACGGGGCCCGGGAGGGGATACGCAGTATTTT	CASSSLRGPGGDTQYF
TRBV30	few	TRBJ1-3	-	TGTGCCTCCAGAAGGGCGGGGGAAAACACCATATATTTT	CASRRAGENTIYF
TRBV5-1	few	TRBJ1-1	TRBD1	TGCGCCAGCAGCTTGGAGACAGGGGTGAACACTGAAGCTTTCTTT	CASSLETGVNTEAFF
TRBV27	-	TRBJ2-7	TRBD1	TGTGCCAGCAGGTCCGGGACAGGGACCCCCCGGGAGCAGTACTTC	CASRSGTGTPREQYF
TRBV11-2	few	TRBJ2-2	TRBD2	TGTGCCAGCAGCTTCCGGACTAGCGGGGAGGGCACCGGGGAGCTGTTTTTT	CASSFRTSGEGTGELFF
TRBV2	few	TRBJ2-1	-	TGTGCCAGCAGTGGGCAGGCTGACCAAACCGTCAATGAGCAGTTCTTC	CASSGQADQTVNEQFF
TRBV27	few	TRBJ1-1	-	TGTGCCAGCAGTTTCTTTACTGAAGCTTTCTTT	CASSFFTEAFF
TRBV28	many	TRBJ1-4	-	TGTGCCAGCCGTTATGGAGGTGAAAAACTGTTTTTT	CASRYGGEKLFF
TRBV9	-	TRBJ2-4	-	TGTGCCAGCAGCGTAAGCCGGGATCCCAAAAACATTCAGTACTTC	CASSVSRDPKNIQYF
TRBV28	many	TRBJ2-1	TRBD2	TGTGCCAGCAGCGGACTAGCGGGAGGGCCATACAATGAGCAGTTCTTC	CASSGLAGGPYNEQFF
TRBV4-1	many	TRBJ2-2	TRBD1	TGCGCCAGCAGCCCTCATGGACAGGCGAACACCGGGGAGCTGTTTTTT	CASSPHGQANTGELFF
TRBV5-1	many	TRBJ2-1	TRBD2	TGCGCCAGCAGCTCGGGACTAGCGGGCTCCTACAATGAGCAGTTCTTC	CASSSGLAGSYNEQFF
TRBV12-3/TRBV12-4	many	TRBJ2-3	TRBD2	TGTGCCAGCAGTCCAACAGGGCGGGGACTAGCAGTTGGCGATACGCAGTATTTT	CASSPTGRGLAVGDTQYF
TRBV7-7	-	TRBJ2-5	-	TGTGCCAGCAGCTTATTGGAGGGGTCAACTGGGACCCAGTACTTC	CASSLLEGSTGTQYF
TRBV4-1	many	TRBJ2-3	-	TGCGCCAGCAGCCAAGAGCCCGGATGGAGGACAGATACGCAGTATTTT	CASSQEPGWRTDTQYF
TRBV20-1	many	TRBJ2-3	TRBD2	TGCAGTGCTAGAGATATTCCGCTAGCGGGCCGCACAGATACGCAGTATTTT	CSARDIPLAGRTDTQYF
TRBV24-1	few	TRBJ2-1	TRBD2	TGTGCCACCCGGACTAGCGGGAAGGGAGAGCAGTTCTTC	CATRTSGKGEQFF
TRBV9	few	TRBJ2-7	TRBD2	TGTGCCAGCAGCGCGGGACTAGCGGGCCACGAGCAGTACTTC	CASSAGLAGHEQYF
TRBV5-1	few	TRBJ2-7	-	TGCGCCAGCAGCCCACTTAGCGGTAACTCCTACGAGCAGTACTTC	CASSPLSGNSYEQYF
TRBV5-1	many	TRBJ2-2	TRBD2	TGCGCCAGCAGCGGACTAGCGGGAGACACCGGGGAGCTGTTTTTT	CASSGLAGDTGELFF
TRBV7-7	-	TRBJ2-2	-	TGTGCTAGCAGCTTAGCAGGGCTGGGCGGGGAGCTGTTTTTT	CASSLAGLGGELFF
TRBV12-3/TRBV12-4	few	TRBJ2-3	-	TGTGCCAGCAGTTTAGCAAGCAAGTCCGCCTTAGGGTCGGGTAGCACAGATACGCAGTATTTT	CASSLASKSALGSGSTDTQYF
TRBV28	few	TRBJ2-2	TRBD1	TGTGCCAGCAGTTTTGGGACAGGGTTTTACACCGGGGAGCTGTTTTTT	CASSFGTGFYTGELFF
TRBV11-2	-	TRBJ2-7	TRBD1	TGTGCCAGCAGCGGCCGGGACAGGGGATACTACGAGCAGTACTTC	CASSGRDRGYYEQYF
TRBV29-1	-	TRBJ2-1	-	TGCAGCGTGGGCCGACTTAATGAGCAGTTCTTC	CSVGRLNEQFF
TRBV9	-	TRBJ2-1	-	TGTGCCAGCAGCGTAGACGGAGGAATGAACAATGAGCAGTTCTTC	CASSVDGGMNNEQFF
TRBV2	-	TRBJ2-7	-	TGTGCCAGCTCCCCCTACGAGCAGTACTTC	CASSPYEQYF
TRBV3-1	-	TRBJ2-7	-	TGTGCCAGCAGCCCCGTAGACAGCTACGAGCAGTACTTC	CASSPVDSYEQYF
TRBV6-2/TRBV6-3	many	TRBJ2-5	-	TGTGCCAGCAGTTACGGGGGGACTCCTTACCAAGAGACCCAGTACTTC	CASSYGGTPYQETQYF
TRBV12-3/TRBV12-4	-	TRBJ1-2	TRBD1	TGTGCCAGCAGCCCAGACAGGGTCTGGGGCTACACCTTC	CASSPDRVWGYTF
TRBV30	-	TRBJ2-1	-	TGTGCCTGGGGGGGCCACAATGAGCAGTTCTTC	CAWGGHNEQFF
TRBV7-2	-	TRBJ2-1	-	TGTGCCAGCAGCCGACAGGCCTGGGATGAGCAGTTCTTC	CASSRQAWDEQFF
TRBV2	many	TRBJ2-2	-	TGTGCCACCGAAGACAGGCAGAACACCGGGGAGCTGTTTTTT	CATEDRQNTGELFF
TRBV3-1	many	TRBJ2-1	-	TGTGCCAGCAGCCAAGATGGGGGAACTTTGCAGTTCTTC	CASSQDGGTLQFF
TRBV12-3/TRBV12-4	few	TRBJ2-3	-	TGTGCCAGCAGTTTCCGCCGGGTTAGCACAGATACGCAGTATTTT	CASSFRRVSTDTQYF
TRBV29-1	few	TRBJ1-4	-	TGCAGCGCCACGTTTAATGAAAAACTGTTTTTT	CSATFNEKLFF
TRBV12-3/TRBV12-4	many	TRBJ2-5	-	TGTGCCAGCAGTACGAACGGCCCGCTACGGGCCCAGTACTTC	CASSTNGPLRAQYF
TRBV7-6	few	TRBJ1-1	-	TGTGCCAGCAGCTTAGCCGACGGGTGGGCTGAAGCTTTCTTT	CASSLADGWAEAFF
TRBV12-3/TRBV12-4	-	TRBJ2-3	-	TGTGCCAGCAGTTTAGGGATGAAAGCCGGAACAGATACGCAGTATTTT	CASSLGMKAGTDTQYF
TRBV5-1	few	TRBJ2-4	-	TGCGCCAGCAGCACTACTCAAAACATTCAGTACTTC	CASSTTQNIQYF
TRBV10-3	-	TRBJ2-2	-	TGTGCCATCAGTCTAAACACCGGGGAGCTGTTTTTT	CAISLNTGELFF
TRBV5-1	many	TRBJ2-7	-	TGCGCCAGCAGCTTGGGACACCGGACCTACGAGCAGTACTTC	CASSLGHRTYEQYF
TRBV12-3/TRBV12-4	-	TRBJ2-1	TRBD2	TGTGCCAGCAGTGGTAGCGGGCTTCACAATGAGCAGTTCTTC	CASSGSGLHNEQFF
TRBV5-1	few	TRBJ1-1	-	TGCGCCAGCAGCGTCACGACAGTTGGATTGAACACTGAAGCTTTCTTT	CASSVTTVGLNTEAFF
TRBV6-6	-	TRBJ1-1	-	TGTGCCAGTGCGGCGTACGCAAACACTGAAGCTTTCTTT	CASAAYANTEAFF
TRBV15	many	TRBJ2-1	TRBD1	TGTGCCACATCCCGGGACAGGGGTTACAATGAGCAGTTCTTC	CATSRDRGYNEQFF
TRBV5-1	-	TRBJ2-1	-	TGCGCCAGCAGCTTGGAGGCGGGGAGCAATGAGCAGTTCTTC	CASSLEAGSNEQFF
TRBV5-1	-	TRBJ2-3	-	TGCGCCAGCAGCTGGGCTGGGACAGATACGCAGTATTTT	CASSWAGTDTQYF
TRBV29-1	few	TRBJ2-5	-	TGCAGCGTACCGCCGGGACTTCAAGAGACCCAGTACTTC	CSVPPGLQETQYF
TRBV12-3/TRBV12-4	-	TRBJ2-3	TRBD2	TGTGCCAGCAGTTCCGGTAAGCGGGAGACGCAGTATTTT	CASSSGKRETQYF
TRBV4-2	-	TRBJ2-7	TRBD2	TGTGCCAGCAGCCAAGCCGGGACTAGCGGACCCTACGAGCAGTACTTC	CASSQAGTSGPYEQYF
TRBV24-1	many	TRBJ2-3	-	TGTGCCACCAGTGACAAGACAGGAGGGCCCGAAGATACGCAGTATTTT	CATSDKTGGPEDTQYF
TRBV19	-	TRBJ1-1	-	TGTGCCAGTATGGAGGCAGTGGGAACTGAAGCTTTCTTT	CASMEAVGTEAFF